This is a list of T cell receptor beta chains from one sample in a study of shared clonotypes between healthy human individuals. The protocol was immunoSEQ multiplex PCR, while the TCRdb copy is restricted to in-frame clones and leaves out a portion. Found here are about 2 million clones, about 95% of them singletons; the top ten hold about 1.1%. The sequencing input was naive CD8+ T cells sorted from blood. The receptors stem from a man aged 18 to 30 in good health. Both conserved end residues are part of each CDR3. A D gene is named only where the DNA matches it firmly. Some rows have no size entry. The others give once, few or many, or a class for an expanded clone.

size	D	J	V	DNA	CDR3
once	NA	TRBJ2-5	TRBV6-1	TGTGCCAGCAGTGAATGGGGAGATATTCAAGAGACCCAGTACTTC	CASSEWGDIQETQYF
NA	NA	TRBJ2-7	TRBV7-7	TGTGCTAGCAGCCCCGGGGACGGATCCTACGAGCAGTACTTC	CASSPGDGSYEQYF
NA	NA	TRBJ2-2	TRBV6-1	TGTGCCAGCAGTTCGCTAGGGGGGGCCGGGGAGCTGTTTTTT	CASSSLGGAGELFF
NA	TRBD1	TRBJ2-1	TRBV6-4	TGTGCCAGCAGTGAGGGCTGGACAGGGTTCGATGAGCAGTTCTTC	CASSEGWTGFDEQFF
NA	TRBD2	TRBJ2-7	TRBV7-6	TGTGCCAGCAGCGCATCTAGCGGGGGGCTTTCCTACGAGCAGTACTTC	CASSASSGGLSYEQYF
NA	TRBD1	TRBJ2-7	TRBV11-2	TGTGCCAGCAGCTCCGGGACAGGGATAAACTTC	CASSSGTGINF
NA	NA	TRBJ2-7	TRBV4-1	TGCGCCAGCAGCCATATCTTCTCCGACGAGCAGTACTTC	CASSHIFSDEQYF
NA	TRBD2	TRBJ2-7	TRBV4-3	TGCGCCAGCAGCCAAGATCCCCTACTAGCGAACTACGAGCAGTACTTC	CASSQDPLLANYEQYF
NA	NA	TRBJ2-2	TRBV13	TGTGCCAGCAGCCCCGGAGGTACCGGGGAGCTGTTTTTT	CASSPGGTGELFF
NA	NA	TRBJ2-3	TRBV6-5	TGTGCCAGCAGTTACGCTTGGAGCACAGATACGCAGTATTTT	CASSYAWSTDTQYF
NA	TRBD1	TRBJ1-3	TRBV28	TGTGCCAGCAGTTTATGGGGACAGGCTGGAAACACCATATATTTT	CASSLWGQAGNTIYF
NA	NA	TRBJ2-7	TRBV28	TGTGCCGGCCGGGGATCTTCCTACGAGCAGTACTTC	CAGRGSSYEQYF
NA	TRBD1	TRBJ1-1	TRBV4-2	TGTGCCAGCAGCCAAGAGACAGGGGTCAACACTGAAGCTTTCTTT	CASSQETGVNTEAFF
NA	NA	TRBJ2-7	TRBV4-1	TGCGCCAGCAGCCAAGAGCCCTACTTGGCCTACGAGCAGTACTTC	CASSQEPYLAYEQYF
once	NA	TRBJ2-7	TRBV9	TGTGCCAGCAGCATTTCCGGGACAAGCCTCGGGGAGCAGTACTTC	CASSISGTSLGEQYF
NA	NA	TRBJ2-2	TRBV18	TGTGCCAGCTCACCAAGAAGGGATCAACCGAACACCGGGGAGCTGTTTTTT	CASSPRRDQPNTGELFF
NA	NA	TRBJ2-7	TRBV11-2	TGTGCCAGCAGCTGGTCCACGGGGGACTACGAGCAGTACTTC	CASSWSTGDYEQYF
NA	NA	TRBJ1-1	TRBV6-6	TGTGCCAGCATGACCTTAACGACACATTACACTGAAGCTTTCTTT	CASMTLTTHYTEAFF
NA	NA	TRBJ2-2	TRBV13	TGTGCCAGCAGATCCGTCGGTGGGGGCTACACCGGGGAGCTGTTTTTT	CASRSVGGGYTGELFF
NA	TRBD2	TRBJ2-1	TRBV18	TGTGCCAGCTCACCCGGATTGGGACTAGCGGGGTTCCAGTTCTTC	CASSPGLGLAGFQFF
NA	TRBD1	TRBJ1-1	TRBV28	TGTGCCAGCAGTTTATCGGGACAGGGTGGCACTGAAGCTTTCTTT	CASSLSGQGGTEAFF
once	NA	TRBJ2-7	TRBV2	TGTGCCAGCAGTGTGCTGTCCTACGAGCAGTACTTC	CASSVLSYEQYF
NA	NA	TRBJ1-5	TRBV10-3	TGTGCCATCATAGGGACACGCGATCAGCCCCAGCATTTT	CAIIGTRDQPQHF
once	NA	TRBJ2-3	TRBV4-1	TGCGCCAGCAGCCAAGTCCACGGGACCAGCACAGATACGCAGTATTTT	CASSQVHGTSTDTQYF
NA	TRBD2	TRBJ2-3	TRBV27	TGTGCCAGCAGTACGACTAGCGCTTACACAGATACGCAGTATTTT	CASSTTSAYTDTQYF
NA	TRBD2	TRBJ2-7	TRBV27	TGTGCCAGCAGTGGGGGACTAGCGGGAATCGACGAGCAGTACTTC	CASSGGLAGIDEQYF
few	NA	TRBJ2-5	TRBV6-5	TGTGCCAGCAGTTACTCGAGTATCGGGGGAGAGACCCAGTACTTC	CASSYSSIGGETQYF
NA	TRBD1	TRBJ2-1	TRBV7-3	TGTGCCAGCAGCGCCATACAGGGGTCTGAGCAGTTCTTC	CASSAIQGSEQFF
once	NA	TRBJ2-3	TRBV29-1	TGCAGCGTTGTCACAGATACGCAGTATTTT	CSVVTDTQYF
NA	NA	TRBJ2-2	TRBV27	TGTGCCAGCAGTACCTACCCGGGCACCGGGGAGCTGTTTTTT	CASSTYPGTGELFF
NA	NA	TRBJ2-3	TRBV11-2	TGTGCCAGCAGCTTAAAGGTTTGGCCAGGAACCACAGATACGCAGTATTTT	CASSLKVWPGTTDTQYF
NA	NA	TRBJ2-7	TRBV6-1	TGTGCCAGCAGTGTTGGACAGTCCTACGAGCAGTACTTC	CASSVGQSYEQYF
NA	TRBD2	TRBJ2-7	TRBV28	TGTGCCAGCAGTCCCGCGGGGGGGAACTACGAGCAGTACTTC	CASSPAGGNYEQYF
few	NA	TRBJ1-2	TRBV5-4	TGTGCCAGCAGGCGGCTTCAGGATGGATATGGCTACACCTTC	CASRRLQDGYGYTF
NA	TRBD1	TRBJ2-3	TRBV10-2	TGCGCCAGCAGCTCTGGGACAGGCGTCGTAGATACGCAGTATTTT	CASSSGTGVVDTQYF
NA	TRBD1	TRBJ2-7	TRBV15	TGTGCCACCAGCAGGGGACAGGAGGCAACGCCCGAGCAGTACTTC	CATSRGQEATPEQYF
NA	NA	TRBJ2-7	TRBV6-6	TGTGCCAGCAGTTACGGGCAGGGCTCCTACGAGCAGTACTTC	CASSYGQGSYEQYF
NA	NA	TRBJ1-3	TRBV9	TGTGCCAGCAGCGTAGGAGGGAACACCATATATTTT	CASSVGGNTIYF
NA	NA	TRBJ2-1	TRBV7-9	TGTGCCAGCAGCTTAGAGGCGGGGCAGTTCTTC	CASSLEAGQFF
NA	NA	TRBJ1-4	TRBV27	TGTGCCAGCAGTTTATCGGGGGGGCTGGGTGAAAAACTGTTTTTT	CASSLSGGLGEKLFF
few	NA	TRBJ2-7	TRBV7-9	TGTGCCAGCAGCGTTTCAGGGAACTACGAGCAGTACTTC	CASSVSGNYEQYF
NA	TRBD1	TRBJ1-5	TRBV4-1	TGCGCCAGCAGCCCCCGGGACAGCCTGAACAATCAGCCCCAGCATTTT	CASSPRDSLNNQPQHF
NA	NA	TRBJ2-2	TRBV5-4	TGTGCCAGCAGCTCGAGTGGAACCGGGGAGCTGTTTTTT	CASSSSGTGELFF
NA	TRBD1	TRBJ2-7	TRBV6-1	TGTGCCAGCAGTGAAAAGGGACAGGGCGTCTACGAGCAGTACTTC	CASSEKGQGVYEQYF
NA	NA	TRBJ2-7	TRBV7-2	TGTGCCAGCAGCTTAGACGGGGGCGGATACGAGCAGTACTTC	CASSLDGGGYEQYF
NA	TRBD1	TRBJ1-1	TRBV10-1	TGCGCCAGCAGTAACAGGGGAAACACTGAAGCTTTCTTT	CASSNRGNTEAFF
NA	TRBD2	TRBJ2-7	TRBV7-2	TGTGCCAGCAGCTCCCCCGGGGAGGGACGCTACGAGCAGTACTTC	CASSSPGEGRYEQYF
NA	NA	TRBJ2-7	TRBV20-1	TGCAGTGCTAGAGATGTAGACGAGCAGTACTTC	CSARDVDEQYF
NA	NA	TRBJ2-5	TRBV7-9	TGTGCCAGCAGCTTAGTAAACGGCGAGACCCAGTACTTC	CASSLVNGETQYF
NA	NA	TRBJ2-3	TRBV27	TGTGCCAGCAGTTTATGGCCCACAGATACGCAGTATTTT	CASSLWPTDTQYF